Reported below is one T cell receptor beta chain. The sample originates from a study of cytomegalovirus exposure and HLA in healthy donors. The ends lost 3 bases at V and 4 bases at J; junction bases unmatched: 5. This CDR3 has 15 residues. Germline V gives CDR1 SGHAT, CDR2 FQNNGV. 60 Vbeta and 13 Jbeta primers were used in PCR. Some clones are missing from TCRdb's copy, which holds only in-frame ones; the method was immunoSEQ multiplex PCR. Among approximately 150,000 clones listed, about three fifths were seen once. The sequence was obtained from a woman in her 30s in good health and CMV-seropositive. The chain joins TRBV11-2 to TRBJ2-3, with 9 bases aligning to TRBD2. Material: PBMCs. The CDR3 region has the DNA TGTGCCAGCAGCTTCGCGGGAGGGCCCGCAGATACGCAGTATTTT. Protein sequence: CASSFAGGPADTQYF.